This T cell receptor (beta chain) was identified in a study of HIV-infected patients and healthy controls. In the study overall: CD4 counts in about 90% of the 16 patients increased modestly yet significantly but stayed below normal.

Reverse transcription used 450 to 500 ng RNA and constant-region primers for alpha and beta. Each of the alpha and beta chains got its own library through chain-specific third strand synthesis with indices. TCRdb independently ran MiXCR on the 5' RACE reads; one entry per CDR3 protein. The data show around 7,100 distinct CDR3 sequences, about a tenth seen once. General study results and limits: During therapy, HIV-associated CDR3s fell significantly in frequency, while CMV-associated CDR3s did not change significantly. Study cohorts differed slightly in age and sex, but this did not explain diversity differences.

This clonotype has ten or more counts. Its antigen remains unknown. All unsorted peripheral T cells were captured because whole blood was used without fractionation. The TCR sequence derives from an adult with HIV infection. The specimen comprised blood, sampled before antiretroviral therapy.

The CDR3 reads CSARAAGVRWEQYF. CDR3 bases: TGCAGTGCTAGAGCGGCGGGAGTGCGGTGGGAGCAGTACTTC. This chain joins TRBV20-1 and TRBJ2-7, with TRBD2 identical over 7 bases. The length of the CDR3 is 14 residues. Germline loops: CDR1 DFQATT, CDR2 SNEGSKA (reference sequence). V trimming: 1 base; J trimming: 7 bases; junction bases outside the gene matches: 10.